A single T cell receptor beta chain is shown here with its context. Many counts were recorded for this clonotype. The antigen it recognizes is unknown. No base qualities exist here, and no much larger clone lies one base off it. The data are from a study of CD8 T cells in ankylosing spondylitis (dated by TCRdb to 2016 to 2017). For the study in its entirety: T cell receptor beta repertoires were profiled in healthy donors and ankylosing spondylitis patients so that disease-linked TCR variants could be found. In total, the full study cohort was made up of over a hundred healthy donors and about two dozen ankylosing spondylitis patients. Samples of peripheral blood were taken, and for ankylosing spondylitis patients, synovial fluid was collected as well. Study-level results and caveats: Blood from ankylosing spondylitis patients appeared to be characterized by a TCR beta motif composed of several highly homologous amino acid variants. In peripheral blood, the disease-linked clones were found at relatively low frequencies and had a CD8+ phenotype. The disease-linked clones were reported as significantly enriched in matched synovial fluid samples from ankylosing spondylitis patients. Some TCR beta motif variants had previously been reported in synovial fluid and blood of reactive arthritis patients, which suggested common disease-initiation mechanisms.

Sequencing was performed on an Illumina HiSeq 2500. Quantitative 5'-RACE with molecular barcodes was used to prepare TCR beta libraries. On the study's bioinformatics: To identify disease-linked TCR variants, a new computational method was used, one built on a probabilistic model of VDJ rearrangement. TCRdb reprocessed the public reads (quality trimming at Q25 with fastp, clone calling with MiXCR) and kept in-frame beta chains. Rows with a matching CDR3 protein are joined into one entry that keeps the most common DNA and genes. None of the V and J calls come from the authors' own analysis; TCRdb made them. The sample yields some 140,000 distinct CDR3 sequences; 5.5% to 7.5% were counted once. The ten largest clones capture 12% of the sample. The receptor comes from a female donor with ankylosing spondylitis or in good health (not recorded which). Sequenced material: blood, either unsorted or a sorted T cell fraction (not recorded which).

In nucleotides, the sequence is TGTGCCAGCAGCTGGGCCGTGAACGAAGCTTTCTTT. It translates as CASSWAVNEAFF. The chain is assembled from TRBV7-9 and TRBJ1-1; the D gene cannot be named for sure. The germline V gene (reference sequence) gives CDR1 as SEHNR and CDR2 as FQNEAQ. The CDR3 goes from the cysteine to the phenylalanine over 12 residues. The DNA shown is the 36-base CDR3, in frame from base 1. V is reduced by 4 bases and J by 8 bases, leaving a spacing of 11 bases between them.